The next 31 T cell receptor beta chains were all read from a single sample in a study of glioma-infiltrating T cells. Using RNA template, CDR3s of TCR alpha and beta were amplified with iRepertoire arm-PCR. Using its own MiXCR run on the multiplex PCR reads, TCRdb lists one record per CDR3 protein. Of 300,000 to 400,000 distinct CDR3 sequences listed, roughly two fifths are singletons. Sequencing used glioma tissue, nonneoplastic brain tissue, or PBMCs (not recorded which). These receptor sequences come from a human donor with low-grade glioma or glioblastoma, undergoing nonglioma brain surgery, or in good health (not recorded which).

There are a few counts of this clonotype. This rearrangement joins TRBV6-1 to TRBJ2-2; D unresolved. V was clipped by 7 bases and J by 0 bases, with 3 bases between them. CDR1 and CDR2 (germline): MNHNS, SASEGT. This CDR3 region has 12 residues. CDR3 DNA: TGTGCCAGCAAATCGAACACCGGGGAGCTGTTTTTT. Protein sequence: CASKSNTGELFF.

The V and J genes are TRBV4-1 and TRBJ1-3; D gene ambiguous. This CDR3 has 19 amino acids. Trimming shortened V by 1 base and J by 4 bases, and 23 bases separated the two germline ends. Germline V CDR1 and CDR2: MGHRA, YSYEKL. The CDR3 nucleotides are TGCGCCAGCAGCCAAGTAGGTGGCGGGAGAATTATTGGAGGAAACACCATATATTTT. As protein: CASSQVGGGRIIGGNTIYF.

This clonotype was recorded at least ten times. In DNA, the CDR3 is TGTGCCACCAGCAGAGGAGCGGGAATTAATAGCAATCAGCCCCAGCATTTT. This translates into CATSRGAGINSNQPQHF. The chain joins TRBV15 to TRBJ1-5; D gene ambiguous. The V end was cut by 1 base, the J end by 0 bases, with 13 bases between. The CDR3 consists of 17 residues. The germline gives CDR1 LNHNV, CDR2 YYDKDF (reference sequence).

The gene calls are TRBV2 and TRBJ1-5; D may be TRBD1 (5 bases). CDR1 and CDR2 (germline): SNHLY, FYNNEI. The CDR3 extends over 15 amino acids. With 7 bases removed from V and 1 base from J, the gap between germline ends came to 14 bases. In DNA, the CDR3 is TGTGCCAGCATTCTCCAGGGACGGAGCAATCAGCCCCAGCATTTT. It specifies CASILQGRSNQPQHF.

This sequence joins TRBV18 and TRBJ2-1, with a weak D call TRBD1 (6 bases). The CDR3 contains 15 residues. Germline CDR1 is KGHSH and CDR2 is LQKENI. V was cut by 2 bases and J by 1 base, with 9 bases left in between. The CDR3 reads CASSPSQGSYNEQFF. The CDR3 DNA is TGTGCCAGCTCACCAAGTCAGGGGTCCTACAATGAGCAGTTCTTC.

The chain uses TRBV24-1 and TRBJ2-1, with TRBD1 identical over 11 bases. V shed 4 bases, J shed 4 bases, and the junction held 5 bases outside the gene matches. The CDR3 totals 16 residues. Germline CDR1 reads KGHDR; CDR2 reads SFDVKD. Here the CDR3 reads CATSDPGQGGYNEQFF. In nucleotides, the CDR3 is TGTGCCACCAGTGACCCGGGACAGGGGGGGTACAATGAGCAGTTCTTC.

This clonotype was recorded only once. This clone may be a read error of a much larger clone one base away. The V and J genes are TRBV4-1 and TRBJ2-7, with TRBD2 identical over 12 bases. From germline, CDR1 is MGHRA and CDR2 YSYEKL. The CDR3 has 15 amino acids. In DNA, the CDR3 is TGCGTCAGCAGCCCCGGACTAGCGGGATCCTACGAGCAGTACTTC. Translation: CVSSPGLAGSYEQYF.

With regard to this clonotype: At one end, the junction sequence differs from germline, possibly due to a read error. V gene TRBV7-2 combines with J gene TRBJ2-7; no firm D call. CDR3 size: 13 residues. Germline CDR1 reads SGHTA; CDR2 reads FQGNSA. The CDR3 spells CASIFRARREPYF. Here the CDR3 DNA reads TGTGCCAGCATCTTCCGTGCACGGAGAGAGCCGTACTTC.

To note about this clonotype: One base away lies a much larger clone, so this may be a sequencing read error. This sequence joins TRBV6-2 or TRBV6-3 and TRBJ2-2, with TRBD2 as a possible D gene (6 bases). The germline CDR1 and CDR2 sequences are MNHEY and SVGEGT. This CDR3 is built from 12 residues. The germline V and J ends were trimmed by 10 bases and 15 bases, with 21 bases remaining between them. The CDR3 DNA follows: TGTGCCACCGGAGAAATTCTCCGCGGGATGTTTTTT. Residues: CATGEILRGMFF.

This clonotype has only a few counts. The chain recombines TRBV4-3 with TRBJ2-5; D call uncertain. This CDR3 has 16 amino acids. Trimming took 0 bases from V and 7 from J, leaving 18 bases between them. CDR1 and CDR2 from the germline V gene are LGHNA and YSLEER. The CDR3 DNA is TGCGCCAGCAGCCAAGATACGGCCAGGACCTGGGGGACCCAGTACTTC. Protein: CASSQDTARTWGTQYF.

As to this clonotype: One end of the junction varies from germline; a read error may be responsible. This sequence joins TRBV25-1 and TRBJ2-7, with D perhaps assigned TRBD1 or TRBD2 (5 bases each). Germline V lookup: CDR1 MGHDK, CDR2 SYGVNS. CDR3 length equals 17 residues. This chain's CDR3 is CASGETAPGPRTYEQYF. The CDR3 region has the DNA TGTGCCAGCGGTGAAACCGCCCCGGGACCCCGAACCTACGAGCAGTACTTC.

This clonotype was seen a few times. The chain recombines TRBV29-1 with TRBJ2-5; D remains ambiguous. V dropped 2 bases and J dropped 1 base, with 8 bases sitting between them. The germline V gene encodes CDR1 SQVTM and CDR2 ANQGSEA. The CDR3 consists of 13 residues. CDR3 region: CSVESRPQETQYF. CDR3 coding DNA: TGCAGCGTTGAAAGCAGGCCCCAAGAGACCCAGTACTTC.

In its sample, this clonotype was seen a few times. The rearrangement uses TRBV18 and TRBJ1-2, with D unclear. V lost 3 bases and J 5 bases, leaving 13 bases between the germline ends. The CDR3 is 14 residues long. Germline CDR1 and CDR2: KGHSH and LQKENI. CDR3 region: CASSPQDPQYGYTF. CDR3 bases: TGTGCCAGCTCACCTCAGGACCCTCAGTATGGCTACACCTTC.

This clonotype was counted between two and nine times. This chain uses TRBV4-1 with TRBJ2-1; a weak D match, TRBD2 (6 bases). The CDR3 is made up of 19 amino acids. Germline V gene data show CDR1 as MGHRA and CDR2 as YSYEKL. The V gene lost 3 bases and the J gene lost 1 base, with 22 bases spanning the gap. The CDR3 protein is CASSHSPPRRELSYNEQFF. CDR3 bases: TGCGCCAGCAGCCACAGCCCGCCACGGAGGGAGCTATCCTACAATGAGCAGTTCTTC.

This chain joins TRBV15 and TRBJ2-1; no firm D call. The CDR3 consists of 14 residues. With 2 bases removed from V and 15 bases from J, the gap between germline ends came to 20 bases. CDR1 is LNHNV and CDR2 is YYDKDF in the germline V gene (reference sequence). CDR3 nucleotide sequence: TGTGCCACCAGCAGAAGTCGGGTTAACACAGAGTGGTTCTTC. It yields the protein CATSRSRVNTEWFF.

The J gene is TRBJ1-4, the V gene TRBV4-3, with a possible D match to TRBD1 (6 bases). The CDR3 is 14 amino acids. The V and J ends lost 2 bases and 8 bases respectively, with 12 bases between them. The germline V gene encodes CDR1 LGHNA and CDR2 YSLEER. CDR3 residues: CASSQLQDSEKLFF. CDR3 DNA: TGCGCCAGCAGCCAACTCCAGGACAGCGAAAAACTGTTTTTT.

CDR3 region: CASITPGNEQFF. The CDR3 nucleotides are TGTGCCAGCATCACTCCAGGGAATGAGCAGTTCTTC. The chain carries TRBV25-1 and TRBJ2-1; possibly TRBD1 for D (5 bases). The CDR3 has 12 amino acids. The germline V and J ends were trimmed by 7 bases and 7 bases, with 11 bases remaining between them. Germline V gene sequence: CDR1 MGHDK, CDR2 SYGVNS. Based on the CDR3 plus reference TRBV25-1 and TRBJ2-1, the full variable domain is EADIYQTPRYLVIGTGKKITLECSQTMGHDKMYWYQQDPGMELHLIHYSYGVNSTEKGDLSSESTVSRIRTEHFPLTLESARPSHTSQYLCASITPGNEQFFGPGTRLTVL.

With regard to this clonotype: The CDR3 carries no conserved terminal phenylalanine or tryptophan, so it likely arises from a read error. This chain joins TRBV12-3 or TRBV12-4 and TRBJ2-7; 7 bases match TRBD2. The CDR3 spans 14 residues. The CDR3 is CASSVAGGSYEQYS. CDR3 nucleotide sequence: TGTGCCAGCAGTGTAGCGGGCGGTTCCTACGAGCAGTACTCC.

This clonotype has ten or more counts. The DNA for the CDR3 is TGTGCCAGCAGTTACTTTCTAGCGGGAGTCGATGAGCAGTTCTTC. It yields the protein CASSYFLAGVDEQFF. This chain joins TRBV6-2 or TRBV6-3 and TRBJ2-1; 10 nucleotides match TRBD2. The J segment lost 8 bases and the V segment lost 1 base, leaving 5 bases of the junction unmatched. CDR3 size: 15 residues. Germline CDR1 and CDR2: MNHEY and SVGEGT.

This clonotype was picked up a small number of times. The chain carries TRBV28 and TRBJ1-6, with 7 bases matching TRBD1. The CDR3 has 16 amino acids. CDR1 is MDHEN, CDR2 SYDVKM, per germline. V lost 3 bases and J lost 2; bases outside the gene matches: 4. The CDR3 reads CASSLPGGTYNSPLHF. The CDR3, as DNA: TGTGCCAGCAGTTTGCCAGGGGGAACCTATAATTCACCCCTCCACTTT.

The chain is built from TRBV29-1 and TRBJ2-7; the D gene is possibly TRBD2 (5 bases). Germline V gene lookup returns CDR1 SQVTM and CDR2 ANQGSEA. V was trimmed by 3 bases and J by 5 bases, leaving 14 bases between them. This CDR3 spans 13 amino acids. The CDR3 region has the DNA TGCAGCGTTGAGCCGGGATCCGGGCACGAGCAGTACTTC. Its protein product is CSVEPGSGHEQYF.

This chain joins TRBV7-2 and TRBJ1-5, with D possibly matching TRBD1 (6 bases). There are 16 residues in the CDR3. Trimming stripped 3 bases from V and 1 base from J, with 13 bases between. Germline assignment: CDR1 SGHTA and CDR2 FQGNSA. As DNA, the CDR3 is TGTGCCAGCAGCTTGACAGGTCCAAGGAGCAATCAGCCCCAGCATTTT. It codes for CASSLTGPRSNQPQHF.

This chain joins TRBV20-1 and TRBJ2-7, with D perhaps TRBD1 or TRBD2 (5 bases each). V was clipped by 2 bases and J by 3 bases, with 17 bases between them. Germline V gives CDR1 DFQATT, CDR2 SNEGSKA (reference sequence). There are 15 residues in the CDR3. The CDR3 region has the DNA TGCAGTGCTAGATCCGTCCGGGACGCACACTACGAGCAGTACTTC. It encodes CSARSVRDAHYEQYF.

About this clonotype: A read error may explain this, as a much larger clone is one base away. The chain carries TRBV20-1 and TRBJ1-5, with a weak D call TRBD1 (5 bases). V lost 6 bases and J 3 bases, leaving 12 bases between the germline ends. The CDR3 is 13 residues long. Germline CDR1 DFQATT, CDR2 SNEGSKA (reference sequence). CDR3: CSAMIGVNQPQHF. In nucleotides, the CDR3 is TGCAGTGCGATGATAGGGGTCAATCAGCCCCAGCATTTT.

The CDR3 is CASSSATHTGELFF. Written as DNA, the CDR3 is TGTGCCAGTAGCAGCGCAACTCACACCGGGGAGCTGTTTTTT. The chain joins TRBV19 to TRBJ2-2; D unresolved. Germline CDR1 and CDR2: LNHDA and SQIVND (reference sequence). The V end was cut by 6 bases, the J end by 3 bases, with 11 bases between. The CDR3 runs 14 residues.

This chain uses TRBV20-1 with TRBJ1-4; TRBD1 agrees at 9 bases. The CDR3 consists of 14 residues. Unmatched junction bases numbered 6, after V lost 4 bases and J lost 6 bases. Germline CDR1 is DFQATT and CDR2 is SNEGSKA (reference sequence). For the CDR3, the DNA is TGCAGTGCTAAAATCGGGACAGGGTATGAAAAACTGTTTTTT. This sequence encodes CSAKIGTGYEKLFF.

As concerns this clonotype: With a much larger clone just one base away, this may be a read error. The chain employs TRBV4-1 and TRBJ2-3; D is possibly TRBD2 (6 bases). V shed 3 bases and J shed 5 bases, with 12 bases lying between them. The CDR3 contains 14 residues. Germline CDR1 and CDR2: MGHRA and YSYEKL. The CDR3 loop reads CASSHESTRDTQYF. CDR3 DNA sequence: TGCGCCAGCAGCCATGAATCGACTAGAGATACGCAGTATTTT.

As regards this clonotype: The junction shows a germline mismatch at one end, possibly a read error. CDR3 amino acids: CSATGELDQEAQYF. The CDR3 bases are TGCAGTGCTACCGGGGAGCTCGACCAAGAGGCCCAGTACTTC. The chain has TRBV20-1 and TRBJ2-5, with D perhaps matching TRBD2 (5 bases). Germline V gene data show CDR1 as DFQATT and CDR2 as SNEGSKA (reference sequence). The CDR3 loop spans 14 amino acids.

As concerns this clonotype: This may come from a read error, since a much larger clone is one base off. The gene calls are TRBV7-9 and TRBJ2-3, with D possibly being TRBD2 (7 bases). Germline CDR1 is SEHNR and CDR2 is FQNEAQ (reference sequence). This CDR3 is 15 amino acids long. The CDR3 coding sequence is TGTGCCAGCAGCTTAGCGGGAGGGGCGACAGGTACGCAGTATTTT. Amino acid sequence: CASSLAGGATGTQYF.

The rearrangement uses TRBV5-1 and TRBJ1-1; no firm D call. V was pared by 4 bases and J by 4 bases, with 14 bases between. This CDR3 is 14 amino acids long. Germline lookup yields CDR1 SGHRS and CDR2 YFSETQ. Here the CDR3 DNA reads TGCGCCAGCAGCGCCTCTGACTGGGGCACTGAAGCTTTCTTT. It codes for CASSASDWGTEAFF.

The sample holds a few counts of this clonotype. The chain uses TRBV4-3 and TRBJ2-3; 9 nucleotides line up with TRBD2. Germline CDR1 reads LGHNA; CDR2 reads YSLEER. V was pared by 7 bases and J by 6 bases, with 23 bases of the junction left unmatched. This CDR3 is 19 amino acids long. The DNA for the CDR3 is TGCGCCAGCAAGCCGAGATATAGGATTAGCGGGAGTAGTTGGGATACGCAGTATTTT. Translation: CASKPRYRISGSSWDTQYF.